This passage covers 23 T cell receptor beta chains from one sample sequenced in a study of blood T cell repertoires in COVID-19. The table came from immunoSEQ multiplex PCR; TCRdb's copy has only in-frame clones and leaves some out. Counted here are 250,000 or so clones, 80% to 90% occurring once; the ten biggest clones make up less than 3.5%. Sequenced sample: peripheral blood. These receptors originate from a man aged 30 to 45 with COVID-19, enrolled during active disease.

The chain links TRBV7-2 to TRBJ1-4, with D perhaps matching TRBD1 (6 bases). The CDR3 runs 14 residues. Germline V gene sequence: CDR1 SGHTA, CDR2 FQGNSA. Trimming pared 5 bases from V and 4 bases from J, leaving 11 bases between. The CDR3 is CASSPQGLNEKLFF. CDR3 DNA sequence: TGTGCCAGCAGCCCACAGGGCCTTAATGAAAAACTGTTTTTT.

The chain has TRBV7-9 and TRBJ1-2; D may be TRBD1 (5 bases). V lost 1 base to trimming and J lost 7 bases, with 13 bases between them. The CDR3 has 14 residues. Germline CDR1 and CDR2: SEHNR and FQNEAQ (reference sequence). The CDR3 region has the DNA TGTGCCAGCAGCTTAGAAGGGGCGCATCGTGGCTACACCTTC. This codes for CASSLEGAHRGYTF.

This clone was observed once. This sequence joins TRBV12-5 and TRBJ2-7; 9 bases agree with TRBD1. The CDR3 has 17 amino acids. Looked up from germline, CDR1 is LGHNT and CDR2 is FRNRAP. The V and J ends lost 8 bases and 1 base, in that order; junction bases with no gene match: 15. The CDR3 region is CASRGTGSLEGSYEQYF. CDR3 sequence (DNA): TGTGCTAGTCGGGGGACAGGGTCTCTTGAGGGATCCTACGAGCAGTACTTC.

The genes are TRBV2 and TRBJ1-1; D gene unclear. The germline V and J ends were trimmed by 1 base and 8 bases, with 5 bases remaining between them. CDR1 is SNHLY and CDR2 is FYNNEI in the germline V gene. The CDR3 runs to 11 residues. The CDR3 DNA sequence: TGTGCCAGCAGTGAAGGCAGGGAAGCTTTCTTT. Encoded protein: CASSEGREAFF.

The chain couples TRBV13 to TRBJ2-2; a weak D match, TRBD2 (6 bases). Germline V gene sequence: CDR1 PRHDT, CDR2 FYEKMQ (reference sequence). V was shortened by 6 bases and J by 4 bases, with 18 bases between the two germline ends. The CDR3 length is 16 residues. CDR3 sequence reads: CASRSPMTRVTGELFF. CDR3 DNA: TGTGCCAGCAGGTCCCCCATGACTAGAGTCACCGGGGAGCTGTTTTTT.

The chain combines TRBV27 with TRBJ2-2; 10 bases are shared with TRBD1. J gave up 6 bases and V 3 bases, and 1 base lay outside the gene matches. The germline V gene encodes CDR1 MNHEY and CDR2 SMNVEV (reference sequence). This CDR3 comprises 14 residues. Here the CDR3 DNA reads TGTGCCAGCAGTTTTGACAGGGGGCCCGGGGAGCTGTTTTTT. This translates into CASSFDRGPGELFF.

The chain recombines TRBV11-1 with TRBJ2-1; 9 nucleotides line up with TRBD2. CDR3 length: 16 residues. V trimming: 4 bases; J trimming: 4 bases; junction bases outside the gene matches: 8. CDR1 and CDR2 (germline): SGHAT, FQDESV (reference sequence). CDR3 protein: CASSSRQAGGYNEQFF. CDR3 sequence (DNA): TGTGCCAGCAGCTCCCGTCAAGCGGGAGGATACAATGAGCAGTTCTTC.

The DNA of the CDR3 is TGTGCCAGCAGTTCCCCCCAAAACTTCGGACAAAGCAATCAGCCCCAGCATTTT. Translation: CASSSPQNFGQSNQPQHF. The rearrangement joins TRBV28 to TRBJ1-5; possibly TRBD1 for D (5 bases). This CDR3 contains 18 residues. Trimming removed 4 bases from V and 1 base from J, with 20 bases in between. Germline V CDR1 and CDR2: MDHEN, SYDVKM.

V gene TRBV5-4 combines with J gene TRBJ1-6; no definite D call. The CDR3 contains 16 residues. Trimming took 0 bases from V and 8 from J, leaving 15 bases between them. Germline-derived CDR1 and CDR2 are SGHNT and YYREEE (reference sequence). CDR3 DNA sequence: TGTGCCAGCAGCTTGGGAGCGATGCAAACGGATTCACCCCTCCACTTT. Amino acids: CASSLGAMQTDSPLHF.

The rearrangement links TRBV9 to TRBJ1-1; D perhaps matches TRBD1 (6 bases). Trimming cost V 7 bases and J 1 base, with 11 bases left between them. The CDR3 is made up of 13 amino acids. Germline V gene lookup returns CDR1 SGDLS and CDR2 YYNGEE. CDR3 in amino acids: CASGPGANTEAFF. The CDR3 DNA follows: TGTGCCAGCGGTCCAGGGGCGAACACTGAAGCTTTCTTT.

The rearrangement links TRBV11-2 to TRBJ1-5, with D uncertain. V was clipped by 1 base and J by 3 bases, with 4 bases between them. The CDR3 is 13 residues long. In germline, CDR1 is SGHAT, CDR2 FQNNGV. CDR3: CASSLALNQPQHF. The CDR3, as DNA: TGTGCCAGCAGCTTAGCCCTCAATCAGCCCCAGCATTTT.

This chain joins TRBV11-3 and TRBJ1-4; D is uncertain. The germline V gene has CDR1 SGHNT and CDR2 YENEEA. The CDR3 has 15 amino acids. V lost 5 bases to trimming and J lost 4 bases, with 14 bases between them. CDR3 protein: CASSQERANNEKLFF. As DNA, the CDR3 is TGTGCCAGCAGCCAGGAGAGGGCGAATAATGAAAAACTGTTTTTT.

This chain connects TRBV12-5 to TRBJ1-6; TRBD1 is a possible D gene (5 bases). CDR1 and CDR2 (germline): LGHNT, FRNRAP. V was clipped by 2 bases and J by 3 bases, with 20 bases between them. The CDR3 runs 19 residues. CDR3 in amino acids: CASGLIPRGGVRYNSPLHF. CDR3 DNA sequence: TGTGCTAGTGGTTTGATCCCCCGGGGAGGGGTCCGCTATAATTCACCCCTCCACTTT.

CDR3 DNA: TGCGCCAGCAGCTTTACAGGGAAAGCTGGAAACACCATATATTTT. Translating gives CASSFTGKAGNTIYF. The V call is TRBV5-1, the J call TRBJ1-3; the D gene is possibly TRBD1 (6 bases). This CDR3 region has 15 residues. Trimming cost V 2 bases and J 2 bases, with 11 bases left between them. Germline V gene lookup returns CDR1 SGHRS and CDR2 YFSETQ.

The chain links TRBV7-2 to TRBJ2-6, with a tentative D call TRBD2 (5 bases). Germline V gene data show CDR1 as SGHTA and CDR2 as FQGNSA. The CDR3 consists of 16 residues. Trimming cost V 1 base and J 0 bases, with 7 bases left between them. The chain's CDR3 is CASSLVGSSGANVLTF. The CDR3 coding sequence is TGTGCCAGCAGCTTAGTTGGGAGCTCTGGGGCCAACGTCCTGACTTTC.

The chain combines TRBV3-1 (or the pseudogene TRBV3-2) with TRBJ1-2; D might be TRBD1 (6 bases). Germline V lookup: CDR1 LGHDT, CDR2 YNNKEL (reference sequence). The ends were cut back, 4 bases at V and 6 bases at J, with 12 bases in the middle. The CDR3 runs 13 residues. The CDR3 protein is CASSLRTADGYTF. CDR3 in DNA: TGTGCCAGCAGCCTACGGACAGCGGATGGCTACACCTTC.

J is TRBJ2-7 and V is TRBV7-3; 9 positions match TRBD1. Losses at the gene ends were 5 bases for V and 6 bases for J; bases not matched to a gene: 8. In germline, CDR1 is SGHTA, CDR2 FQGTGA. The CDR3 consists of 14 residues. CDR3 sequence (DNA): TGTGCCAGCAGCGGGGACAGGGTGGCGGGCGAGCAGTACTTC. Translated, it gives CASSGDRVAGEQYF.

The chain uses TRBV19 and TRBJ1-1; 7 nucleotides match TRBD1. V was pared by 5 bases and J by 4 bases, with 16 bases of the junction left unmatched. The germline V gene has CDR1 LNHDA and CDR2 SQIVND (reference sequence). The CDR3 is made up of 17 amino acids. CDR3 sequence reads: CASSGQKQGKGRTEAFF. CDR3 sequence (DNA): TGTGCCAGTAGTGGACAGAAACAGGGGAAGGGTCGCACTGAAGCTTTCTTT. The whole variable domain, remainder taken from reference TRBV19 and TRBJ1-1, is DGGITQSPKYLFRKEGQNVTLSCEQNLNHDAMYWYRQDPGQGLRLIYYSQIVNDFQKGDIAEGYSVSREKKESFPLTVTSAQKNPTAFYLCASSGQKQGKGRTEAFFGQGTRLTVV.

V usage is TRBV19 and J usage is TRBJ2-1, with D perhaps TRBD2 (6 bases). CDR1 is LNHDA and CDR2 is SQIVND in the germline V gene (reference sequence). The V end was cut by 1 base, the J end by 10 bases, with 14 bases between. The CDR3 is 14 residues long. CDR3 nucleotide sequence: TGTGCCAGTAGTATAGGTTTGAGCGCGGGGGAGCAGTTCTTC. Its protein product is CASSIGLSAGEQFF.

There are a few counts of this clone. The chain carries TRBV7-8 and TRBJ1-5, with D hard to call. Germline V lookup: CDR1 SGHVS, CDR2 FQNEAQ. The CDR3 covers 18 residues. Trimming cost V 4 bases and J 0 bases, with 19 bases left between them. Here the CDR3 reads CASSSTSDRRFSNQPQHF. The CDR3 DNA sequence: TGTGCCAGCAGCTCAACCAGCGACCGTAGATTTAGCAATCAGCCCCAGCATTTT.

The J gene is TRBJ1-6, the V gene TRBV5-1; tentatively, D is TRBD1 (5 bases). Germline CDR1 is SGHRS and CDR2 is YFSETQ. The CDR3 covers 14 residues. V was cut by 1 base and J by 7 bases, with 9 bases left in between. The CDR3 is CASSLQGENSPLHF. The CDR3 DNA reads TGCGCCAGCAGCTTGCAGGGCGAAAATTCACCCCTCCACTTT.

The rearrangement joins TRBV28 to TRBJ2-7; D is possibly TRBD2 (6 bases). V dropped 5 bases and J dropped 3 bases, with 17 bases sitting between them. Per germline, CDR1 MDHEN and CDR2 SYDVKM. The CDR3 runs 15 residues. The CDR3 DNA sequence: TGTGCCAGCAGTAACCAAAGGGGAGGTTTCTACGAGCAGTACTTC. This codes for CASSNQRGGFYEQYF.

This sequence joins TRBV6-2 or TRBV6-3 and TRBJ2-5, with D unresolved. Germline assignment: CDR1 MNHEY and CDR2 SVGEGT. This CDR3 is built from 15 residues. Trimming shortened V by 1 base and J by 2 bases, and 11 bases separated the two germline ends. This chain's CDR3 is CASSYLGAKQETQYF. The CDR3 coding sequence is TGTGCCAGCAGTTACTTGGGCGCGAAACAAGAGACCCAGTACTTC.